This entry lists 10 T cell receptor beta chains sequenced from one sample in a study of beta chain features in type 1 diabetes. Reverse transcribing all isolated RNA meant expressed TCRB transcripts were sequenced. Sequencing used immunoSEQ multiplex PCR; TCRdb keeps in-frame clones, though not all of them. The sample consists of about 470,000 clones, around 30% of them appearing once. Sequenced input: naive CD4+ T cells from blood. These TCRs come from a man aged 18 to 30 in good health.

The CDR3 DNA reads as TGTGCCTGGAGTCCATCAGGGGCCGCTGGCTACACCTTC. The encoded protein is CAWSPSGAAGYTF. V gene TRBV30 combines with J gene TRBJ1-2, with D possibly TRBD1 on 6 matching bases. The CDR3 is made up of 13 amino acids. Between the trimmed V and J ends, which lost 2 bases and 7 bases, there was a span of 14 bases. Germline CDR1 is GTSNPN and CDR2 is SVGIG (reference sequence).

This sequence joins TRBV10-1 and TRBJ1-1; tentatively, D is TRBD1 (5 bases). CDR3 length: 13 amino acids. The V end was cut by 5 bases, the J end by 2 bases, with 9 bases between. Looked up from germline, CDR1 is WNHNN and CDR2 is SYGVQD (reference sequence). The DNA for the CDR3 is TGCGCCAGCAGTCCGGACATAAACACTGAAGCTTTCTTT. Protein: CASSPDINTEAFF.

The V call is TRBV7-2, the J call TRBJ2-1, with 8 bases lining up with TRBD2. CDR1 and CDR2 from the germline V gene are SGHTA and FQGNSA. The CDR3 has 14 amino acids. The V gene end was trimmed by 5 bases and the J gene end by 4 bases; junction bases not matched to a gene: 4. Here the CDR3 DNA reads TGTGCCAGCAGCGCGGGGGGTTATTACAATGAGCAGTTCTTC. It specifies CASSAGGYYNEQFF.

In its sample, this clone was seen once. The genes are TRBV10-3 and TRBJ2-1; TRBD2 agrees at 10 bases. The germline V gene encodes CDR1 ENHRY and CDR2 SYGVKD. After removal of 6 bases from V and 9 bases from J, the junction contained 14 bases not matched to a gene. There are 16 residues in the CDR3. CDR3 residues: CAIREGAEREGPEQFF. Written as DNA, the CDR3 is TGTGCCATCAGAGAGGGGGCGGAGCGGGAGGGCCCTGAGCAGTTCTTC.

This clone showed up just a few times. The chain employs TRBV29-1 and TRBJ1-1; 7 nucleotides agree with TRBD1. CDR3 length: 14 residues. The ends lost 3 bases at V and 4 bases at J; junction bases unmatched: 8. Germline values: CDR1 SQVTM, CDR2 ANQGSEA. CDR3 DNA: TGCAGCGTTGATCAAGGGGGCAGGGGCACTGAAGCTTTCTTT. It encodes CSVDQGGRGTEAFF.

This clone has just a few counts. The J gene is TRBJ2-1, the V gene TRBV5-1, with 9 bases fitting TRBD2. The CDR3 extends over 14 amino acids. V trimming: 4 bases; J trimming: 6 bases; junction bases outside the gene matches: 5. The germline gives CDR1 SGHRS, CDR2 YFSETQ. The CDR3 here is CASSALAGSNEQFF. The CDR3 region has the DNA TGCGCCAGCAGCGCCCTAGCGGGAAGCAATGAGCAGTTCTTC.

The chain employs TRBV2 and TRBJ2-1; 12 bases agree with TRBD2. CDR3 length: 15 amino acids. Germline CDR1 is SNHLY and CDR2 is FYNNEI. V shed 6 bases and J 4 bases; nucleotides not matched to a gene: 4. This chain's CDR3 is CASRKTSGRYNEQFF. CDR3 DNA: TGTGCCAGCAGGAAGACTAGCGGGAGATACAATGAGCAGTTCTTC.

The rearrangement uses TRBV30 and TRBJ2-1, with 10 bases identical to TRBD2. V shed 0 bases and J 0 bases; nucleotides not matched to a gene: 8. The CDR3 is 18 amino acids. Germline CDR1 and CDR2: GTSNPN and SVGIG (reference sequence). The CDR3, as DNA: TGTGCCTGGAGTGTACCACTAGCGGGGATGAGCTCCTACAATGAGCAGTTCTTC. Translating gives CAWSVPLAGMSSYNEQFF. Looking up the rest from reference TRBV30 and TRBJ2-1 gives the full variable domain: SQTIHQWPATLVQPVGSPLSLECTVEGTSNPNLYWYRQAAGRGLQLLFYSVGIGQISSEVPQNLSASRPQDRQFILSSKKLLLSDSGFYLCAWSVPLAGMSSYNEQFFGPGTRLTVL.

This clone has a handful of counts. The chain employs TRBV7-9 and TRBJ2-1; D gene unclear. Trimming left V 6 bases short and J 4 bases short, with 16 bases between. CDR3 length: 15 amino acids. In germline, CDR1 is SEHNR, CDR2 FQNEAQ (reference sequence). CDR3 DNA sequence: TGTGCCAGCAGTAAAAACCCCGTCGGATACAATGAGCAGTTCTTC. Its translation is CASSKNPVGYNEQFF.

This rearrangement joins TRBV9 to TRBJ2-4; D uncertain. Germline V gene data show CDR1 as SGDLS and CDR2 as YYNGEE. V lost 3 bases to trimming and J lost 9 bases, with 16 bases between them. The CDR3 loop spans 14 amino acids. The CDR3: CASSERTGPSIQYF. CDR3 sequence (DNA): TGTGCCAGCAGCGAGAGGACCGGGCCCAGCATTCAGTACTTC. The variable domain in full, completed from reference TRBV9 and TRBJ2-4, reads DSGVTQTPKHLITATGQRVTLRCSPRSGDLSVYWYQQSLDQGLQFLIQYYNGEERAKGNILERFSAQQFPDLHSELNLSSLELGDSALYFCASSERTGPSIQYFGAGTRLSVL.